This is a list of T cell receptor beta chains from one sample in a study of tumour-infiltrating T cells in Burkitt lymphoma. Sequencing used immunoSEQ multiplex PCR; TCRdb keeps in-frame clones, though not all of them. This sample has some 100 clones, with roughly 22% found just once. Sequenced input: tumor tissue. These receptors all stem from a human donor with Burkitt lymphoma. The CDR3 runs from the conserved cysteine through the conserved F or W. The D gene is left open where the match is weak. Clone size is stated in some rows and not others, as once, few, many or a class when expanded.

d_gene: -; v_gene: TRBV27; j_gene: TRBJ1-2; abundance: few; CDR3nt: TGTGCCAGCAGGCTGACAGTAGGGAGAAACTATGGCTACACCTTC; CDR3aa: CASRLTVGRNYGYTF
d_gene: -; v_gene: TRBV13; j_gene: TRBJ1-4; abundance: -; CDR3nt: TGTGCCAGCAGCCGGCGGACAGTCGAGAATGAAAAACTGTTTTTT; CDR3aa: CASSRRTVENEKLFF
d_gene: -; v_gene: TRBV28; j_gene: TRBJ1-1; abundance: -; CDR3nt: TGTGCCAGCGGGAGGAACACTGAAGCTTTCTTT; CDR3aa: CASGRNTEAFF
d_gene: TRBD1; v_gene: TRBV15; j_gene: TRBJ2-7; abundance: -; CDR3nt: TGTGCCACCAGCAGCTTGGGGAGACAGGGGGCTGCGGAGCAGTACTTC; CDR3aa: CATSSLGRQGAAEQYF
d_gene: -; v_gene: TRBV6-5; j_gene: TRBJ1-3; abundance: -; CDR3nt: TGTGCCAGCAGCCCAGGGGTCCTCTCTGGAAACACCATATATTTT; CDR3aa: CASSPGVLSGNTIYF
d_gene: -; v_gene: TRBV5-1; j_gene: TRBJ1-1; abundance: few; CDR3nt: TGCGCCAGCAGCCCTGGAGGGTACATTCTCCAAGCTTTCTTT; CDR3aa: CASSPGGYILQAFF
d_gene: -; v_gene: TRBV5-1; j_gene: TRBJ1-6; abundance: -; CDR3nt: TGCGCCAGCAGCTTGGACCCGCCTGGGAGCCTAAATTCACCCCTCCACTTT; CDR3aa: CASSLDPPGSLNSPLHF
d_gene: -; v_gene: TRBV7-9; j_gene: TRBJ2-5; abundance: -; CDR3nt: TGTGCCAGCAGCTTAGCTTGGGGTATGGAGACCCAGTACTTC; CDR3aa: CASSLAWGMETQYF
d_gene: TRBD1; v_gene: TRBV12-5; j_gene: TRBJ1-4; abundance: -; CDR3nt: TGTGCTAGTGGTTTGGCCAAAACAGGGGGCCACAATGAAAAACTGTTTTTT; CDR3aa: CASGLAKTGGHNEKLFF
d_gene: -; v_gene: TRBV6-1; j_gene: TRBJ1-2; abundance: few; CDR3nt: TGTGCCAGCAGTGAGCAACAGTTTTATGGCTACACCTTC; CDR3aa: CASSEQQFYGYTF
d_gene: TRBD1; v_gene: TRBV19; j_gene: TRBJ1-1; abundance: -; CDR3nt: TGTGCCAGCGGACAGGGGGCTGCTGAAGCTTTCTTT; CDR3aa: CASGQGAAEAFF
d_gene: -; v_gene: TRBV6-1; j_gene: TRBJ1-1; abundance: -; CDR3nt: TGTGCCAGCAGTGAGGGTTCCGGGGCATACACTGAAGCTTTCTTT; CDR3aa: CASSEGSGAYTEAFF
d_gene: -; v_gene: TRBV9; j_gene: TRBJ2-2; abundance: -; CDR3nt: TGTGCCAGCAGCGTAGACACCGGGGAGCTGTTTTTT; CDR3aa: CASSVDTGELFF
d_gene: -; v_gene: TRBV2; j_gene: TRBJ2-5; abundance: few; CDR3nt: TGTGCCAGCAGTGTTTTACGGGTCCAAGAGACCCAGTACTTC; CDR3aa: CASSVLRVQETQYF
d_gene: -; v_gene: TRBV5-4; j_gene: TRBJ2-5; abundance: -; CDR3nt: TGTGCCAGCAGCCCAGACGGGGGAGAGACCCAGTACTTC; CDR3aa: CASSPDGGETQYF
d_gene: -; v_gene: TRBV5-4; j_gene: TRBJ2-3; abundance: -; CDR3nt: TGTGCCAGCAGCTTGCAAGATACGCAGTATTTT; CDR3aa: CASSLQDTQYF
d_gene: -; v_gene: TRBV6-1; j_gene: TRBJ1-4; abundance: once; CDR3nt: TGTGCCAGCAGGGAAGGGGGGGCTATTGAAAAACTGTTTTTT; CDR3aa: CASREGGAIEKLFF
d_gene: -; v_gene: TRBV6-1; j_gene: TRBJ1-5; abundance: few; CDR3nt: TGTGCCAGCAGTGAAAGGGGACTTAATCAGCCCCAGCATTTT; CDR3aa: CASSERGLNQPQHF
d_gene: -; v_gene: TRBV30; j_gene: TRBJ1-3; abundance: few; CDR3nt: TGTGCCTGGAGTGACGGGGGCCCGTACTCTGGAAACACCATATATTTT; CDR3aa: CAWSDGGPYSGNTIYF